This T cell receptor (beta chain) is from a study of T cell responses to AZD1222 COVID-19 vaccine. As for this clone: What it binds is unknown.

Findings and caveats of the study: Sampling captured repertoires only after the peak T cell response. Spike-spanning, vaccine-associated CD4 TCRs were dominant at 160-218 and 743-854.

Sequenced by immunoSEQ multiplex PCR; TCRdb stores in-frame clones only, minus some. The data contain about 140,000 clones, 92% of them singletons. The CDR3 is 14 amino acids. This receptor was identified in an adult who received the AZD1222 COVID-19 vaccine. This material consisted of peripheral blood, taken 28 days after the second AZD1222 dose. The rearrangement joins TRBV12-2 to TRBJ1-5; the listed D gene, TRBD1, was not tested against the DNA. TRBV12-2 is recorded as a pseudogene. The DNA of the CDR3 is TGTGCAAGTCGCGGAGACAGGGAAAATCAGCCCCAGCATTTT. It yields the protein CASRGDRENQPQHF.